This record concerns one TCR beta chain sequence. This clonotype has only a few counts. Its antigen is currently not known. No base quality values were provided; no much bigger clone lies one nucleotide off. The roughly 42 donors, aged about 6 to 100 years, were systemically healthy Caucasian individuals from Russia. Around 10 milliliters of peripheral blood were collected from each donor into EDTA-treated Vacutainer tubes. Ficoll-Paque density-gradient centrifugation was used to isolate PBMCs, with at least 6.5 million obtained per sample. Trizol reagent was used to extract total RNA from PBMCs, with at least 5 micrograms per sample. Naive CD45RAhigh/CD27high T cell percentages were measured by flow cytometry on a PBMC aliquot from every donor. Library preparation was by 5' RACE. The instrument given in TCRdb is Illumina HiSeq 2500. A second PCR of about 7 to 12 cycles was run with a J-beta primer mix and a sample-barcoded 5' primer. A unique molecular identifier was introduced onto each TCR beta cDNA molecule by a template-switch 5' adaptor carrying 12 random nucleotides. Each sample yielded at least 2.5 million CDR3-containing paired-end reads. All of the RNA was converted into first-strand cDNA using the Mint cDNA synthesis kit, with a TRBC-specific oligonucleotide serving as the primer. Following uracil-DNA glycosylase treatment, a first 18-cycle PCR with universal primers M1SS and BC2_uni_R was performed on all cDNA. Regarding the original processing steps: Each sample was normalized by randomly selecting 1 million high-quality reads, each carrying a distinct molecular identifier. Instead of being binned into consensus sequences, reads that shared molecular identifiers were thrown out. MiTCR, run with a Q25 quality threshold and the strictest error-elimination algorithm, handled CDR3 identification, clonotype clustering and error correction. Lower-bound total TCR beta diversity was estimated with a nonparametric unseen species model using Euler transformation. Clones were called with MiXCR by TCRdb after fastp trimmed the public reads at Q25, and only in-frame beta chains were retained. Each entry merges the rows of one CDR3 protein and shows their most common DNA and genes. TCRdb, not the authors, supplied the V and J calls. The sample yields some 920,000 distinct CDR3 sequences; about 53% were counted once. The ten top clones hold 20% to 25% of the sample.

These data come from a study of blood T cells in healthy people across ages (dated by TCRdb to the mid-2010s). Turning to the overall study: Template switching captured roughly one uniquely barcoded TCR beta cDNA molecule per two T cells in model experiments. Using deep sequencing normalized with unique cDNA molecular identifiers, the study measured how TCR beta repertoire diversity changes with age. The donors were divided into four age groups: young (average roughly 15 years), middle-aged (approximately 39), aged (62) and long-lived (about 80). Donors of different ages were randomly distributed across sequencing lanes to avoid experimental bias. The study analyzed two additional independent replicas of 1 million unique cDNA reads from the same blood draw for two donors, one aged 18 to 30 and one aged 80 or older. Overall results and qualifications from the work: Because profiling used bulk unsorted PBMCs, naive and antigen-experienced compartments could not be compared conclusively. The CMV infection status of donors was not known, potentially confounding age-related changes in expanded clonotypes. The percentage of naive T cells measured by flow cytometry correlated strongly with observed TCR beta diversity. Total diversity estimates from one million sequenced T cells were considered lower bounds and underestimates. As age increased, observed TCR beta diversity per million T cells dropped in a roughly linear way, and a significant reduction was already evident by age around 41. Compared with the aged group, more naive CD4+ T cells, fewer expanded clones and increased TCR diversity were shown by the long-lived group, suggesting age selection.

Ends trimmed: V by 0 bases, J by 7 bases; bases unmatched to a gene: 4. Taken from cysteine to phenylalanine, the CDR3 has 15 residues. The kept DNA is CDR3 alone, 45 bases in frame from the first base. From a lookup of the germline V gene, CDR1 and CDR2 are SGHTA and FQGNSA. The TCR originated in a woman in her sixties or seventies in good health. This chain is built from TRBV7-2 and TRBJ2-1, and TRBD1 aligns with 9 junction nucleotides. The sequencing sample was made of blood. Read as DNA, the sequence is TGTGCCAGCAGCTTAGCCTCCGGGACAGGGAATGAGCAGTTCTTC. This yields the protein CASSLASGTGNEQFF.